This entry lists 14 T cell receptor beta chains sequenced from one sample in a study of OX40 agonist ivuxolimab in advanced cancers. Some clones are missing from TCRdb's copy, which holds only in-frame ones; the method was immunoSEQ multiplex PCR. The sample lists 90,000 or so clones, around nine tenths occurring once. The specimen was CD4+ or CD8+ T cells sorted from blood, collected in a trial of the OX40 agonist ivuxolimab. These receptors all stem from an adult with an advanced solid tumor such as melanoma, head and neck, liver or kidney cancer.

This clone came up once. The chain joins TRBV9 to TRBJ2-5, with 13 nucleotides matching TRBD2. The CDR3 is 17 amino acids. Germline trimming cut 3 bases from V and 5 bases from J; bases unmatched to any gene: 10. CDR1 SGDLS and CDR2 YYNGEE come from the germline V gene. CDR3 sequence (DNA): TGTGCCAGCAGCGCCGGACTAGCGGGAGTTGTGGTGGAGACCCAGTACTTC. Translation: CASSAGLAGVVVETQYF.

V is TRBV4-2 and J is TRBJ2-1; TRBD2 matches at 13 bases. The junction had 11 bases not matched to a gene; V was cut back by 6 bases and J by 9 bases. CDR1 is LGHNA and CDR2 is YNFKEQ in the germline V gene. The CDR3 consists of 16 residues. CDR3: CASSLSWTSGGFEQFF. CDR3 bases: TGTGCCAGCAGTCTTTCGTGGACTAGCGGGGGTTTTGAGCAGTTCTTC.

CDR3 in DNA: TGTGCCAGCAGCGACCGACGGACGGTATCTGAAGCTTTCTTT. It codes for CASSDRRTVSEAFF. The rearrangement joins TRBV5-4 to TRBJ1-1; D unclear. The CDR3 sequence is 14 residues long. V lost 4 bases, J lost 6 bases, and 16 bases lay in between. CDR1 is SGHNT and CDR2 is YYREEE in the germline V gene (reference sequence).

About this clone itself: This same CDR3 is encoded by further DNA sequences in the sample. This chain joins TRBV15 and TRBJ2-3; TRBD1 matches at 11 bases. After removal of 3 bases from V and 4 bases from J, the junction contained 3 bases not matched to a gene. Germline lookup yields CDR1 LNHNV and CDR2 YYDKDF (reference sequence). The CDR3 has 15 amino acids. Here the CDR3 reads CATSRDRGPADTQYF. The CDR3 DNA reads as TGTGCCACCAGCAGGGACAGGGGGCCGGCAGATACGCAGTATTTT.

The gene calls are TRBV9 and TRBJ2-1; D unresolved. Germline CDR1 SGDLS, CDR2 YYNGEE. The CDR3 runs 13 residues. V was shortened by 0 bases and J by 5 bases, with 6 bases between the two germline ends. CDR3 coding DNA: TGTGCCAGCAGCGTAGGTCAGGACAATGAGCAGTTCTTC. It specifies CASSVGQDNEQFF.

V and J are TRBV6-5 and TRBJ1-3; no clear D gene. Germline CDR1 and CDR2: MNHEY and SVGAGI. Trimming stripped 6 bases from V and 0 bases from J, with 9 bases between. The CDR3 is 14 amino acids. As DNA, the CDR3 is TGTGCCAGCAGCCGGGCTAGCTCTGGAAACACCATATATTTT. This translates into CASSRASSGNTIYF.

V usage is TRBV4-3 and J usage is TRBJ2-2, with unresolved D. V lost 0 bases and J 0 bases, leaving 11 bases between the germline ends. Looked up from germline, CDR1 is LGHNA and CDR2 is YSLEER. The CDR3 extends over 17 amino acids. The CDR3 spells CASSQENRYSNTGELFF. The CDR3, as DNA: TGCGCCAGCAGCCAAGAAAACCGGTATTCGAACACCGGGGAGCTGTTTTTT.

This clone came up a few times. The chain recombines TRBV18 with TRBJ1-4, with 7 bases aligning to TRBD1. Germline CDR1 reads KGHSH; CDR2 reads LQKENI. V lost 3 bases to trimming and J lost 7 bases; unmatched junction nucleotides: 8. The CDR3 loop spans 15 amino acids. For the CDR3, the DNA is TGTGCCAGCTCACCTGGGACCGGACAGGCTGAAAAACTGTTTTTT. Its translation is CASSPGTGQAEKLFF.

This clone was recorded a few times. This chain uses TRBV5-1 with TRBJ2-3; D might be TRBD2 (5 bases). CDR1 and CDR2 (germline): SGHRS, YFSETQ. The CDR3 covers 15 residues. Trimming shortened V by 4 bases and J by 0 bases, and 12 bases separated the two germline ends. In nucleotides, the CDR3 is TGCGCCAGCAGCCTCTCGGGATCTAGCACAGATACGCAGTATTTT. It specifies CASSLSGSSTDTQYF.

The CDR3 DNA reads as TGTGCCAGCAGCTTGAAGGGTAGTCGGGAGACCCAGTACTTC. Translated: CASSLKGSRETQYF. The chain carries TRBV5-6 and TRBJ2-5; D remains unclear. This CDR3 region has 14 residues. Looked up from germline, CDR1 is SGHDT and CDR2 is YYEEEE. V lost 1 base, J lost 5 bases, and 12 bases lay in between.

A remark on this clone: The same CDR3 also results from other DNA sequences found in this sample. The V gene is TRBV20-1, the J gene TRBJ2-7; possibly TRBD2 for D (5 bases). This CDR3 region has 11 residues. Trimming removed 3 bases from V and 3 bases from J, with 6 bases in between. Looked up from germline, CDR1 is DFQATT and CDR2 is SNEGSKA (reference sequence). Here the CDR3 reads CSASRGYEQYF. The DNA for the CDR3 is TGCAGTGCTAGCCGGGGCTACGAGCAGTACTTC.

The genes are TRBV7-2 and TRBJ2-5; D gene ambiguous. The CDR3 length is 13 residues. CDR1 and CDR2 from the germline V gene are SGHTA and FQGNSA. Trimming removed 0 bases from V and 2 bases from J, with 4 bases in between. CDR3 sequence reads: CASSLADQETQYF. The CDR3, as DNA: TGTGCCAGCAGCTTAGCCGATCAAGAGACCCAGTACTTC. Combining the CDR3 with reference TRBV7-2 and TRBJ2-5 gives the whole variable domain GAGVSQSPSNKVTEKGKDVELRCDPISGHTALYWYRQSLGQGLEFLIYFQGNSAPDKSGLPSDRFSAERTGGSVSTLTIQRTQQEDSAVYLCASSLADQETQYFGPGTRLLVL.

This chain connects TRBV6-1 to TRBJ1-1, with D uncertain. Per germline, CDR1 MNHNS and CDR2 SASEGT. Trimming pared 8 bases from V and 7 bases from J, leaving 20 bases between. CDR3 length: 14 amino acids. The CDR3 reads CASEEGMEWLEAFF. The CDR3 DNA follows: TGTGCCAGCGAAGAGGGAATGGAGTGGCTTGAAGCTTTCTTT.

The J gene is TRBJ1-4, the V gene TRBV6-1, with TRBD1 matching 7 bases. The V and J ends lost 4 bases and 4 bases, in that order; junction bases with no gene match: 9. The CDR3 totals 16 residues. Germline V CDR1 and CDR2: MNHNS, SASEGT. This CDR3 reads CASSGRGTANNEKLFF. Here the CDR3 DNA reads TGTGCCAGCAGTGGAAGGGGGACAGCTAATAATGAAAAACTGTTTTTT.